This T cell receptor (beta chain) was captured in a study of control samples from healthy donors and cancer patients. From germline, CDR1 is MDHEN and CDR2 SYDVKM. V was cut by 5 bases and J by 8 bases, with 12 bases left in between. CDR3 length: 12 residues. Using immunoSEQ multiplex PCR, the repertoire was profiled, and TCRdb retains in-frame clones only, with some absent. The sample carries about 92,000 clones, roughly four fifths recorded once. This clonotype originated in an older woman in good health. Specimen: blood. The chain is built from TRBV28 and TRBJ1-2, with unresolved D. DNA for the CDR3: TGTGCCAGCAGTGGCCTCGAGGACGGCTACACCTTC. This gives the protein CASSGLEDGYTF.